Each of the 27 T cell receptor beta chains below was sequenced from the same sample in a study of tumor and adjacent non-tumor tissue in lung cancer. The template was RNA from unsorted bulk tissue. Distant lung tissue was collected more than 3 cm away from the tumor edge. TCRbeta libraries were built with three rounds of nested PCR, modified from ARM-PCR. One entry per CDR3 protein results from TCRdb running MiXCR on the multiplex PCR reads. The sample holds around 39,000 distinct CDR3 sequences, over 55% seen once. Material: distant non-tumor lung tissue. Receptor source: a man in his fifties or sixties with non-small cell lung cancer.

The chain couples TRBV6-1 to TRBJ2-1; TRBD2 agrees at 7 bases. The CDR3 contains 13 residues. V trimming: 6 bases; J trimming: 7 bases; junction bases outside the gene matches: 6. Germline loops: CDR1 MNHNS, CDR2 SASEGT. The CDR3 DNA reads TGTGCCAGCAGACTAAGCGGGGTAAATGAGCAGTTCTTC. Translation gives CASRLSGVNEQFF.

This clonotype is medium-sized. The J gene is TRBJ2-2, the V gene TRBV6-1; 15 bases align to TRBD2. With V trimmed by 7 bases and J by 4 bases, 10 bases remained unmatched. The V gene's germline CDR1 is MNHNS and CDR2 SASEGT. There are 18 residues in the CDR3. Here the CDR3 reads CASTRMGLAGGITGELFF. CDR3 DNA: TGTGCCAGCACCCGCATGGGACTAGCGGGAGGTATCACCGGGGAGCTGTTTTTT.

This clonotype was detected only a few times. Being one base from a much bigger clone, this may be a read error. The genes are TRBV29-1 and TRBJ2-1; the D gene is possibly TRBD1 (5 bases). Germline CDR1 reads SQVTM; CDR2 reads ANQGSEA. V was trimmed by 4 bases and J by 8 bases, leaving 15 bases between them. There are 13 residues in the CDR3. The DNA of the CDR3 is TGCAGCGTTGTTAGACAGTTATACGATGAGCAGTTCTTC. Its translation: CSVVRQLYDEQFF.

This clonotype was seen ten or more times. V is TRBV28 and J is TRBJ2-7; D gene ambiguous. Germline V gene lookup returns CDR1 MDHEN and CDR2 SYDVKM. The CDR3 sequence is 14 residues long. V dropped 6 bases and J dropped 0 bases, with 12 bases sitting between them. The CDR3 loop reads CASSPGGASYEQYF. The CDR3 DNA follows: TGTGCCAGCAGCCCCGGTGGAGCCTCCTACGAGCAGTACTTC.

The chain employs TRBV5-1 and TRBJ2-5, with D maybe TRBD2 (6 bases). CDR3 size: 15 residues. Per germline, CDR1 SGHRS and CDR2 YFSETQ. Trimming took 4 bases from V and 10 from J, leaving 23 bases between them. The DNA of the CDR3 is TGCGCCAGCAGCGACTATCTTGGGGGGTATGTGGTCCAGTACTTC. Encoded protein: CASSDYLGGYVVQYF.

Concerning this clonotype: A read error may account for a junction end that differs from germline. This chain connects TRBV10-2 to TRBJ1-6; 7 bases are shared with TRBD1. Germline V CDR1 and CDR2: WSHSY, SAAADI. The CDR3 sequence is 15 residues long. CDR3 sequence (DNA): TGCGCCAGCAGTGAATTGGACAGGTTTAAATCACCCCTTCAATTT. This sequence encodes CASSELDRFKSPLQF.

Notes on this clonotype: This may be a read error: a much more frequent sequence differs by one nucleotide. The gene calls are TRBV30 and TRBJ1-5; D is unclear. Germline V lookup: CDR1 GTSNPN, CDR2 SVGIG (reference sequence). The CDR3 covers 12 residues. CDR3 region: CAWSVGFQSQHF. In DNA, the CDR3 is TGTGCCTGGAGTGTAGGGTTTCAGTCCCAGCATTTT.

The V gene is TRBV7-9, the J gene TRBJ1-6, with D possibly TRBD1 on 5 matching bases. V lost 3 bases, J lost 6 bases, and 12 bases lay in between. The CDR3 is made up of 15 amino acids. Germline V CDR1 and CDR2: SEHNR, FQNEAQ (reference sequence). The CDR3 DNA is TGTGCCAGCAGCTTTGGGGGGTTGGGTAATTCACCCCTCCACTTT. Its protein product is CASSFGGLGNSPLHF.

There are many counts of this clonotype. A clone one base away is much larger, so this may be a read error. The V and J genes are TRBV12-2 and TRBJ1-2; the table names TRBD1, a call not compared with the DNA. TRBV12-2 is deemed a pseudogene. The length of the CDR3 is 17 residues. The CDR3 DNA follows: TGTGCAAGTCGCTTAGTTTGCAGGGGCCAAGCTAACTATGGCTACACCTTC. Amino acids: CASRLVCRGQANYGYTF.

As to this clonotype: A much bigger clone sits one base away, suggesting this may be a read error. V usage is TRBV5-6 and J usage is TRBJ2-1; 7 bases match TRBD2. CDR1 is SGHDT, CDR2 YYEEEE, per germline. The CDR3 is made up of 16 amino acids. The CDR3 DNA reads TGTGCCTGCAGCTTGGATCCCAGCGGGGTCTACAATGAGCAGTTCTTC. The encoded protein is CACSLDPSGVYNEQFF.

This clonotype was observed many times. The genes are TRBV29-1 and TRBJ2-1, with D maybe TRBD1 (5 bases). The CDR3 contains 12 residues. Trimming stripped 7 bases from V and 9 bases from J, with 16 bases between. CDR1 is SQVTM, CDR2 ANQGSEA, per germline. The DNA for the CDR3 is TGCAGCGCCCGACAGACGATCAGTGAGCAGTTCTTC. It codes for CSARQTISEQFF.

In regard to this clonotype: Compared with germline, one end of the junction differs, possibly owing to a read error. The rearrangement joins TRBV28 to TRBJ2-2, with 7 bases fitting TRBD2. The CDR3 is made up of 16 amino acids. The germline CDR1 and CDR2 sequences are MDHEN and SYDVKM. The CDR3 loop is CATSAREGGYTWELLF. DNA for the CDR3: TGTGCCACTTCAGCCAGGGAGGGAGGGTACACCTGGGAGCTGTTGTTT.

About this clonotype: The junction and the germline gene differ at one end; a read error may be behind it. V and J are TRBV6-5 and TRBJ2-7; TRBD2 matches at 14 bases. Germline-derived CDR1 and CDR2 are MNHEY and SVGAGI. This CDR3 region has 15 residues. CDR3 DNA sequence: TGTGCCAGCAGTTACGGGACTAGCGGGAGCTACAAGCAGTATTTC. Translating gives CASSYGTSGSYKQYF.

There are a few counts of this clonotype. This clone may be a read error of a much larger clone one base away. A read error is likely, as this CDR3 ends without the conserved phenylalanine or tryptophan. The chain carries TRBV12-3 or TRBV12-4 and TRBJ2-1; perhaps D is TRBD1 or TRBD2 (5 bases each). V shed 5 bases and J shed 0 bases, with 14 bases lying between them. The CDR3 runs to 16 residues. The CDR3 protein is CASSPRGDSSYNEQFL. CDR3 nucleotides: TGTGCCAGCAGTCCCCGGGGCGACAGCTCCTACAATGAGCAGTTCCTC.

The genes are TRBV29-1 and TRBJ1-5, with 8 bases fitting TRBD1. With V trimmed by 8 bases and J by 6 bases, 6 bases remained unmatched. The CDR3 length is 12 residues. CDR1 and CDR2 (germline): SQVTM, ANQGSEA. As DNA, the CDR3 is TGCAGCTCTAGGACAGGGAGTCAGCCCCAGCATTTT. Translating gives CSSRTGSQPQHF.

Details on this clonotype: At one boundary the junction diverges from the germline segment, which might be a read error. The CDR3 here is CASSLGQGASRPQHF. CDR3 DNA: TGTGCGAGCAGCTTGGGACAGGGGGCGAGTCGGCCCCAGCATTTT. The chain recombines TRBV6-1 with TRBJ1-5; 12 bases align to TRBD1. The CDR3 is made up of 15 amino acids. Germline V gene sequence: CDR1 MNHNS, CDR2 SASEGT.

Points on this clonotype: This could be a read error, since a much larger clone is one nucleotide away. V is TRBV6-5 and J is TRBJ1-4; D is unresolved. The CDR3 is 14 amino acids. Germline assignment: CDR1 MNHEY and CDR2 SVGAGI. CDR3 DNA: TGTACCAGCAGGTACACGGCTACTAATGAAAAACTGTTTTTT. It specifies CTSRYTATNEKLFF.

This clonotype was detected a few times. Given the absence of the conserved phenylalanine or tryptophan at the CDR3 end, a read error is likely. The DNA is omitted, as the CDR3 cannot be located on it reliably, and the CDR3 follows TCRdb's listing. The chain links TRBV11-1 to TRBJ1-1; the table gives TRBD1 as D, unverified against the DNA. A total of 14 residues make up the CDR3, ends included. The germline V gene has CDR1 SGHAT and CDR2 FQDESV (reference sequence). CDR3 region: CASSQDRRNTEALS.

A remark on this clonotype: Germline is not matched at one junction end, which may reflect a read error. The chain links TRBV11-1 to TRBJ2-2, with D perhaps assigned TRBD1 or TRBD2 (5 bases each). The CDR3 runs to 14 residues. The germline V gene has CDR1 SGHAT and CDR2 FQDESV (reference sequence). The CDR3 nucleotides read TGTACCAGCAGTCCTCAGGGTCGGCCCGGGGTGCTGTTTTTT. Residues: CTSSPQGRPGVLFF.

As regards this clonotype: A much larger clone lies a single base off, so this may be a read error. The chain is built from TRBV4-2 and TRBJ1-1; 11 bases fit TRBD1. Germline CDR1 reads LGHNA; CDR2 reads YNFKEQ. This CDR3 is built from 16 residues. CDR3 DNA: TGTGTCAGCAGCCAAGGTACCGGGACAGGGGGCACTGAAGCTTTCTTT. This sequence encodes CVSSQGTGTGGTEAFF.

This clonotype occurred a few times. The chain has TRBV20-1 and TRBJ2-1, with a tentative D call TRBD2 (6 bases). This CDR3 is built from 14 residues. Between the trimmed V and J ends, which lost 5 bases and 5 bases, there was a span of 16 bases. The germline V gene has CDR1 DFQATT and CDR2 SNEGSKA (reference sequence). CDR3 loop: CSAASVGGDNEQFF. The DNA of the CDR3 is TGCAGTGCTGCCTCCGTGGGCGGGGACAATGAGCAGTTCTTC.

This clonotype was seen a few times. The conserved phenylalanine or tryptophan normally closing the CDR3 is absent here, so this likely arose from a read error. The DNA is omitted, as the CDR3 cannot be located on it reliably, and the CDR3 follows TCRdb's listing. This chain joins TRBV11-2 and TRBJ2-5. With termini counted, the CDR3 has 12 amino acids. From germline, CDR1 is SGHAT and CDR2 FQNNGV. Here the CDR3 reads CASSLSRETHYL.

This clonotype has ten or more counts. This may arise from a read error, as a much more abundant clone is one base away. This chain links TRBV29-1 with TRBJ2-5; D could derive from TRBD1 or TRBD2 (6 bases each). The CDR3 length is 12 residues. Looked up from germline, CDR1 is SQVTM and CDR2 is ANQGSEA. The CDR3: CSVGGAREAQYF. In nucleotides, the CDR3 is TGCAGCGTTGGGGGGGCCCGAGAGGCCCAGTACTTC.

To note about this clonotype: Since no conserved phenylalanine or tryptophan closes the CDR3, a read error is the likely cause. The rearrangement links TRBV10-3 to TRBJ2-6, with D tentatively TRBD1 (6 bases). Trimming pared 6 bases from V and 2 bases from J, leaving 11 bases between. The CDR3 covers 15 residues. Germline V gene data show CDR1 as ENHRY and CDR2 as SYGVKD. The CDR3 reads CAISQNRAGANVLTS. The CDR3, as DNA: TGTGCCATCAGCCAGAACAGGGCTGGGGCCAACGTCCTGACTTCC.

As for this clonotype: The CDR3 end shows no conserved phenylalanine or tryptophan, and so a read error is likely. Written as DNA, the CDR3 is TGTGCCAGCAGCCCGTACCAGGACAGGACCCCTGTGGCCAAGGTCCTGACTCTC. This encodes CASSPYQDRTPVAKVLTL. The V call is TRBV4-2, the J call TRBJ2-6; TRBD1 matches at 7 bases. CDR3 length: 18 residues. Germline loops: CDR1 LGHNA, CDR2 YNFKEQ.

This clonotype was seen only once. V gene TRBV29-1 combines with J gene TRBJ2-7; 7 nucleotides agree with TRBD1. This CDR3 has 13 amino acids. Per the germline V gene, CDR1 is SQVTM and CDR2 is ANQGSEA. V was clipped by 8 bases and J by 5 bases; unmatched bases: 12. CDR3 DNA: TGCAGCATTAATAGACAGGGTGGGAACGAGCAGTACTTC. This translates into CSINRQGGNEQYF.

The V call is TRBV11-1, the J call TRBJ2-5, with D maybe TRBD1 (5 bases). The CDR3 length is 14 residues. Per germline, CDR1 SGHAT and CDR2 FQDESV (reference sequence). Trimming pared 1 base from V and 5 bases from J, leaving 11 bases between. In nucleotides, the CDR3 is TGTGCCAGCAGCTTAGGGAGAAGACAGGAGACCCAGTACTTC. Translated: CASSLGRRQETQYF.